The T cell receptor (beta chain) under discussion was sequenced for a study of cytomegalovirus exposure and HLA in healthy donors. Amplification used 60 Vbeta primers and 13 Jbeta primers. Measured with immunoSEQ multiplex PCR; TCRdb has only the in-frame clones, and not every one. This table holds about 94,000 clones, approximately 77% found once. The germline gives CDR1 SGDLS, CDR2 YYNGEE. Trimming cost V 4 bases and J 8 bases, with 13 bases left between them. The length of the CDR3 is 13 residues. Material for sequencing was PBMCs. The chain recombines TRBV9 with TRBJ2-1; D not resolved. This TCR derives from a human donor in good health. The CDR3 coding sequence is TGTGCCAGCAGCTCTCTGGTTGTAGATGAGCAGTTCTTC. This sequence encodes CASSSLVVDEQFF.